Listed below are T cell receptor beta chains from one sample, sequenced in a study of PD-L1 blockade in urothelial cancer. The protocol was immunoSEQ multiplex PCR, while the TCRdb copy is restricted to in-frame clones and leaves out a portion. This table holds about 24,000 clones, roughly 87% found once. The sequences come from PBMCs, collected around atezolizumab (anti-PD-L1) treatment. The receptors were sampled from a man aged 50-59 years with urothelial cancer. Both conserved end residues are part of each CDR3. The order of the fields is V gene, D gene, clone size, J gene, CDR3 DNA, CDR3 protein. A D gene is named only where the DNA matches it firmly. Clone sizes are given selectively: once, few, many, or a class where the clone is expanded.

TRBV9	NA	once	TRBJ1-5	TGTGCCAGCAGCGTCTCAGGGTCGAGCAATCAGCCCCAGCATTTT	CASSVSGSSNQPQHF
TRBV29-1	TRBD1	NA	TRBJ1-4	TGCAGCGCCGGGACAGGGGGCGGTGAAAAACTGTTTTTT	CSAGTGGGEKLFF
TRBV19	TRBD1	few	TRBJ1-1	TGTGCCAGTAGCATGGGACAGTCAAGAATGAACACTGAAGCTTTCTTT	CASSMGQSRMNTEAFF
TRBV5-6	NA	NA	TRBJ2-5	TGTGCCAGCAGCTTCCTGGCTAGCGTAAAAGAGACCCAGTACTTC	CASSFLASVKETQYF
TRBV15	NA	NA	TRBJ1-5	TGTGCCACCAGCTATACCTCGGGAGGACCGAGCAATCAGCCCCAGCATTTT	CATSYTSGGPSNQPQHF
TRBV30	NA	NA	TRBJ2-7	TGTGCCTGGAGTGTATTAGACGAGCAGTACTTC	CAWSVLDEQYF
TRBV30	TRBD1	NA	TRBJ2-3	TGTGCCTGGAGTCAGGGGGCGAGTACAGATACGCAGTATTTT	CAWSQGASTDTQYF
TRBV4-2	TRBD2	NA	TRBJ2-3	TGTGCCAGCAGCCAAGGGGACGGGGGGGCCACAGATACGCAGTATTTT	CASSQGDGGATDTQYF
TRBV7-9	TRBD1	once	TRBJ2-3	TGTGCCAGCAGCTCGCGGGTATCCGGGACAGGCACAGATACGCAGTATTTT	CASSSRVSGTGTDTQYF
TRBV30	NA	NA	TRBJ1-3	TGTGCCTCAACAGTCAAACTGGGGCTCGGAAACACCATATATTTT	CASTVKLGLGNTIYF
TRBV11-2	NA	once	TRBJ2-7	TGTGCCAGCAGATTAGTGCGGGGGACAATCTACGAGCAGTACTTC	CASRLVRGTIYEQYF
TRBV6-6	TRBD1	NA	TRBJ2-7	TGTGCCAGCAGTTACGGGGGACAGGGCCACGAGCAGTACTTC	CASSYGGQGHEQYF
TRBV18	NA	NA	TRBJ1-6	TGTGCCAGCTCACCACCGGAGAATCATTCACCCCTCCACTTT	CASSPPENHSPLHF
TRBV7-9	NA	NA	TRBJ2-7	TGTGCCAGCAGCTCTTCCCCCTACTACGAGCAGTACTTC	CASSSSPYYEQYF
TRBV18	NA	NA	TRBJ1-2	TGTGCCAGCTCACCACTGGATTATGGGGGCGAGAGTGGCTACACCTTC	CASSPLDYGGESGYTF
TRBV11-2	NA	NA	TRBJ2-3	TGTGCCAGCAGCTTAGGTCTCTACACAGATACGCAGTATTTT	CASSLGLYTDTQYF
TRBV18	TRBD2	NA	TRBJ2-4	TGTGCCAGCTCACCGAGCGGGGGAATAGCCAAAAACATTCAGTACTTC	CASSPSGGIAKNIQYF
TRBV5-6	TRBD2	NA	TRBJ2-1	TGTGCCTCTAGCGGCAATGAGCAGTTCTTC	CASSGNEQFF
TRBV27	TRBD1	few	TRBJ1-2	TGTGCCACCAGGGGGCCCCACTATGGCTACACCTTC	CATRGPHYGYTF
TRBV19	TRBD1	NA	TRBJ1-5	TGTGCCAGTAGTATCACAGGGGTGACAAATCAGCCCCAGCATTTT	CASSITGVTNQPQHF
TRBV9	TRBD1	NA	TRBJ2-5	TGTGCCAGCAGCGTTACAGGGGGCGCAGAGACCCAGTACTTC	CASSVTGGAETQYF
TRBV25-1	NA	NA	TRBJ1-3	TGTGCCAGCGACGGGGGGATTACTGGAAACACCATATATTTT	CASDGGITGNTIYF
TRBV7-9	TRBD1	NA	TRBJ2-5	TGTGCCAGCAGCTCGGGGACAGGGGGGAGTTCGCGAGAGACCCAGTACTTC	CASSSGTGGSSRETQYF
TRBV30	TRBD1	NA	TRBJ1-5	TGTGCCTGGAATGGGCAGGGGGCTCATCAGCCCCAGCATTTT	CAWNGQGAHQPQHF
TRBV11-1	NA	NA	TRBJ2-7	TGTGCCAGCAGCTTAGGGGGGGACCAGTACTTC	CASSLGGDQYF
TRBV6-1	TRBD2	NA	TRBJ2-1	TGTGCCAGCAGTGACAGGGAGGGGACTAGCGGGAGAGGTGAGCAGTTCTTC	CASSDREGTSGRGEQFF
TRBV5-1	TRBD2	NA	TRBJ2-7	TGCGCCAGCAGCCTCGGACTAGCGGGGATGCTGGACGAGCAGTACTTC	CASSLGLAGMLDEQYF